This TCR beta chain is from a study of cytomegalovirus exposure and HLA in healthy donors. V lost 4 bases to trimming and J lost 4 bases; unmatched junction nucleotides: 10. CDR1 is SGHDN and CDR2 is FVKESK in the germline V gene. This CDR3 comprises 16 residues. Assay: immunoSEQ multiplex PCR; the TCRdb copy retains only in-frame clones and omits some. The sample comprises 200,000 to 250,000 clones, 75% to 95% of which are singletons, and more than 0.85% rests with the top ten. The chain is built from TRBV14 and TRBJ2-7, with 10 nucleotides matching TRBD2. Sequencing was carried out using PBMCs. The sequence was collected from a woman between 18 and 29 years old in good health and CMV-seronegative. CDR3 region: CASSPHRTSGWYEQYF. As DNA, the CDR3 is TGTGCCAGCAGCCCCCACCGGACTAGCGGTTGGTACGAGCAGTACTTC.